These T cell receptor beta chains were read from a single sample in a study of cytomegalovirus exposure and HLA in healthy donors. Assay: immunoSEQ multiplex PCR; the TCRdb copy retains only in-frame clones and omits some. The repertoire holds about 160,000 clones, about 80% seen once, with under 2.5% in the top ten. The specimen sequenced was PBMCs. These receptors all stem from a man in his forties or fifties in good health and CMV-seronegative. The CDR3 runs from the conserved cysteine through the conserved F or W. The order of the fields is V gene, clone size, D gene, J gene, CDR3 protein, CDR3 DNA. D genes are given only for firm matches. A row's size may be missing; if present it is once, few, many or a size class.

>TRBV28|NA|NA|TRBJ2-7
CASSFAQGRNEQYF
TGTGCCAGCAGTTTTGCCCAGGGCCGCAACGAGCAGTACTTC
>TRBV25-1|NA|NA|TRBJ2-3
CASHSDTQYF
TGTGCCAGCCATTCAGATACGCAGTATTTT
>TRBV29-1|NA|TRBD2|TRBJ2-5
CSVQKGTSRETQYF
TGCAGCGTTCAAAAAGGGACTAGCCGGGAGACCCAGTACTTC
>TRBV11-2|NA|TRBD1|TRBJ1-2
CASSLKTDRVGYTF
TGTGCCAGCAGCTTGAAGACGGACAGGGTCGGCTACACCTTC
>TRBV25-1|NA|TRBD1|TRBJ1-2
CASAVQGAEYGYTF
TGTGCCAGCGCCGTACAGGGGGCGGAGTATGGCTACACCTTC
>TRBV11-2|NA|TRBD1|TRBJ2-5
CASSLRLGTGRYQETQYF
TGTGCCAGCAGCTTGAGACTGGGGACAGGGAGGTACCAAGAGACCCAGTACTTC
>TRBV9|few|TRBD1|TRBJ2-7
CASSVVPNRGLYEQYF
TGTGCCAGCAGCGTAGTCCCGAACAGGGGTCTTTACGAGCAGTACTTC
>TRBV19|few|NA|TRBJ2-1
CASRYSTMSSYNEQFF
TGTGCCAGTAGGTATAGCACCATGAGCTCCTACAATGAGCAGTTCTTC
>TRBV27|NA|NA|TRBJ1-5
CASTARRGRGSNQPQHF
TGTGCCAGCACCGCCCGGCGGGGGAGGGGTAGCAATCAGCCCCAGCATTTT
>TRBV5-4|NA|TRBD1|TRBJ2-6
CASSPRDRSSGANGLTF
TGTGCCAGCAGCCCAAGGGACAGAAGCTCTGGGGCCAACGGCCTGACTTTC
>TRBV5-8|NA|NA|TRBJ2-5
CASSLEGASQETQYF
TGTGCCAGCAGCTTGGAAGGTGCTAGTCAGGAGACCCAGTACTTC
>TRBV6-1|NA|NA|TRBJ2-5
CASSDARRGPEWETQYF
TGTGCCAGCAGTGATGCGCGGAGGGGTCCTGAATGGGAGACCCAGTACTTC
>TRBV6-1|once|NA|TRBJ1-1
CASSDRVYEAFF
TGTGCCAGCAGTGACAGGGTTTATGAAGCTTTCTTT
>TRBV19|NA|NA|TRBJ2-3
CASSVSGDSDTQYF
TGTGCCAGTTCCGTCTCGGGGGATTCAGATACGCAGTATTTT
>TRBV28|NA|NA|TRBJ1-2
CASSFRDYGYTF
TGTGCCAGCAGTTTCCGGGACTATGGCTACACCTTC
>TRBV7-8|few|NA|TRBJ2-2
CASSSRGGELFF
TGTGCCAGCAGCTCTAGGGGCGGGGAGCTGTTTTTT
>TRBV5-1|NA|NA|TRBJ2-5
CASSLGGGSFGWETQYF
TGCGCCAGCAGCCTGGGTGGAGGCTCCTTCGGGTGGGAGACCCAGTACTTC
>TRBV7-9|NA|TRBD1|TRBJ2-7
CASSRRQGTIYEQYF
TGTGCCAGCAGCCGCCGACAGGGTACCATCTACGAGCAGTACTTC
>TRBV6-5|NA|NA|TRBJ2-7
CASSYSGHSYEQYF
TGTGCCAGCAGTTACTCTGGCCACTCCTACGAGCAGTACTTC
>TRBV9|NA|TRBD2|TRBJ2-1
CASSLTGGGYNEQFF
TGTGCCAGCAGCCTGACGGGGGGTGGCTACAATGAGCAGTTCTTC
>TRBV19|NA|NA|TRBJ2-1
CASAEPDFVKNEQFF
TGTGCCAGCGCCGAGCCCGACTTTGTTAAGAATGAGCAGTTCTTC
>TRBV20-1|once|NA|TRBJ1-1
CSASGGTEAFF
TGCAGTGCTAGCGGGGGCACTGAAGCTTTCTTT
>TRBV2|NA|TRBD2|TRBJ2-7
CASSEWLAGAYEQYF
TGTGCCAGCAGTGAATGGCTAGCGGGGGCCTACGAGCAGTACTTC
>TRBV5-5|NA|NA|TRBJ2-2
CASSYNAGELFF
TGTGCCAGCAGCTACAACGCCGGGGAGCTGTTTTTT
>TRBV28|NA|NA|TRBJ2-2
CASRPDYGTGFTGELFF
TGTGCCAGCAGACCTGACTACGGAACAGGGTTCACCGGGGAGCTGTTTTTT